The entry that follows covers one TCR beta chain sequence. What it binds is unknown. This entry belongs to a study of beta chain features in type 1 diabetes. Study in general: Similarity in age, gender and cell yields was seen between patients and healthy donors. Study-wide points: cDNA sequencing could over-represent cells with high TCR expression. Among patients with Type 1 diabetes, TCRB CDR3s were moderately but significantly shorter in every one of the four CD4+ subsets.

Germline V lookup: CDR1 SGHTA, CDR2 FQGNSA. The V gene end was trimmed by 5 bases and the J gene end by 0 bases; junction bases not matched to a gene: 7. The CDR3 extends over 16 amino acids. Markers CD45RO/CCR7/CD25/CD127/CD95/CD27 served to sort CD4+ naive, central memory, regulatory and stem cell-like memory cells. All sorted populations exceeded 95% purity. The investigators reverse transcribed all of the isolated RNA, so they sequenced expressed TCRB transcripts. Profiling relied on immunoSEQ multiplex PCR, and the TCRdb table lists in-frame clones only, not all of them. The sample has some 44,000 clones; roughly 70% are singletons.

The chain has TRBV7-2 and TRBJ1-5, with 7 bases fitting TRBD1. The sequence was obtained from a woman under 30 with type 1 diabetes. Sequences were obtained from Tregs from blood. The chain's CDR3 is CASSLLQGFSNQPQHF. CDR3 nucleotides: TGTGCCAGCAGCCTTCTACAGGGGTTTAGCAATCAGCCCCAGCATTTT. Filled out from reference TRBV7-2 and TRBJ1-5, the complete variable domain reads GAGVSQSPSNKVTEKGKDVELRCDPISGHTALYWYRQSLGQGLEFLIYFQGNSAPDKSGLPSDRFSAERTGGSVSTLTIQRTQQEDSAVYLCASSLLQGFSNQPQHFGDGTRLSIL.